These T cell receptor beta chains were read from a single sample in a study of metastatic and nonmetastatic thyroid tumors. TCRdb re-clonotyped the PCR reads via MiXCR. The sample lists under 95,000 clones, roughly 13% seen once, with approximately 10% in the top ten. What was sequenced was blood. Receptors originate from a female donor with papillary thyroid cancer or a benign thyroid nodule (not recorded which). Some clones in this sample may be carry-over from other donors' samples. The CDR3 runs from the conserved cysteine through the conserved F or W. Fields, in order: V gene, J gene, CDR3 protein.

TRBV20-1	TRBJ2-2	CSARRGNTGELFF
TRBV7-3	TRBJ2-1	CASSHTPQGGSYNEQFF
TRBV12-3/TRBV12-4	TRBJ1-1	CASRPGSRGVEAFF
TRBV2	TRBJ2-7	CASSDPGTPVSYEQYF
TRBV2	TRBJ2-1	CASSDGGYSEQFF
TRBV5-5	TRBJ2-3	CASSLAGSSTDTQYF
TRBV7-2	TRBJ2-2	CASRTRQGSGELFF
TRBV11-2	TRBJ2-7	CASSLYGVGGSYEQYF
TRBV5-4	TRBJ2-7	CASSIAGGPGEQYF
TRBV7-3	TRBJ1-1	CASSLGYGNTEAFF
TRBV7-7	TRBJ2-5	CASSLVAGEETQYF
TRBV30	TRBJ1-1	CAWSETVAGLSTEAFF
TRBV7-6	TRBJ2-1	CASSLEVAGGRNNEQFF
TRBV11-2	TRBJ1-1	CASSARGGVSNTEAFF
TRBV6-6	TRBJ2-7	CASSYVRGTTYEQYF
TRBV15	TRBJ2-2	CATSASNTGELFF
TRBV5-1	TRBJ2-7	CASTLDPGLASSYEQYF
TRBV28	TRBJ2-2	CASSLGLEGGAGELFF
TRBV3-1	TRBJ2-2	CASSQRTSIVGELFF
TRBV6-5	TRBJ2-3	CASSYSRGGTDTQYF
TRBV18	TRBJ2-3	CASSAGTDTQYF
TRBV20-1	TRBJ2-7	CSALLPGRDEQYF
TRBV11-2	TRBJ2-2	CASSFGGEGTGELFF
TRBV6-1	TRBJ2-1	CASSVLAGSYNEQFF
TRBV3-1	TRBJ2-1	CASSLRNETSGRAEFF
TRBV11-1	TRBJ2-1	CASSLGGDVFYEQFF
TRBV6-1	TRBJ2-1	CASSRLPLNSDEQFF
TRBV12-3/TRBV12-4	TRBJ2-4	CASSPRGGALAKNIQYF
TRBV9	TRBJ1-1	CASTTGSGLTTEAFF
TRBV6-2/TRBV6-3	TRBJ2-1	CASSYLLAGPYNEQFF
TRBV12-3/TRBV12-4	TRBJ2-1	CASTISGRAGEQFF
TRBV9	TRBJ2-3	CASSSTTSGGTDTQYF
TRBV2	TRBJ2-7	CASWPGESSYEQYF
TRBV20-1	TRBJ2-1	CSARDRWGSGSYNEQFF
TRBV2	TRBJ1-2	CASSEVPGQGIGGYTF
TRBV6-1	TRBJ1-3	CASKKGLAGNTIYF
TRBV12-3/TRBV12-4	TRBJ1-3	CASSFQGANGNTIYF
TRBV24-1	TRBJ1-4	CATHPDFRGTNEKLFF
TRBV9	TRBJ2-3	CASSVGTVSTDTQYF
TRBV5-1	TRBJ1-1	CASSRDSHRAFF
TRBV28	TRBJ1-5	CASSQFSNQPQHF
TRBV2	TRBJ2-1	CASSARDRPQERSYNEQFF
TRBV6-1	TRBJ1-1	CASNQGGGNTEAFF
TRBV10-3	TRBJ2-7	CAISEQNSGLGYEQYF
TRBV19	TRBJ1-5	CASSIWPRGISNQPQHF
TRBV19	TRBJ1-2	CASQGGANYGYTF
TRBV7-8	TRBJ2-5	CASSLERVGTGGETQYF
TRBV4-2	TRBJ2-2	CASSQSRGTWEPFF